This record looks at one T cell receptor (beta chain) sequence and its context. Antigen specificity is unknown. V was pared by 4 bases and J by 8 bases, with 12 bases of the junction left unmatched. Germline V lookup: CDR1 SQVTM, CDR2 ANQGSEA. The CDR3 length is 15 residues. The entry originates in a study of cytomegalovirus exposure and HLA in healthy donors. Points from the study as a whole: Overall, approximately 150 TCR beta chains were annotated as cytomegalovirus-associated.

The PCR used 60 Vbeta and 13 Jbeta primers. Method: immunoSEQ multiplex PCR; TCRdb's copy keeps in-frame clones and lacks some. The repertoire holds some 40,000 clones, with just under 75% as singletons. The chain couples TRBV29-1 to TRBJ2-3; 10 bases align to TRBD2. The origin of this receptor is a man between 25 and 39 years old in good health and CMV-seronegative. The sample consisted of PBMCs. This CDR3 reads CSVVLEASGSGTQYF. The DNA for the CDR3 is TGCAGCGTTGTCCTAGAGGCTAGCGGGAGTGGTACGCAGTATTTT.